This T cell receptor beta chain appears in the sequencing data of a study of T cells expressing NK-cell markers. Study summary: HCMV serostatus: seven of eight sequenced donors positive, one negative. Study-wide results and caveats: The share of CD8+ T cells held by dominant NKG2C+ clonotypes was about 1.0-7.5% in 5 or 6 donors. In a few donors, dominant clonotypes made up roughly 28.3-65% of CD3+CD56-NKG2C+ cells.

TCRdb re-called the 5' RACE reads and gives one entry per CDR3 protein, without DNA. The sample table includes around 470,000 distinct CDR3 sequences. A remark on this clonotype: The antigen is undetermined.

The CDR3 runs 14 residues. The sequencing sample was made of blood T cells: a sorted CD56 or NKG2C T cell subset, CD4+ or CD8+ T cells, or bulk PBMC T cells (not recorded which). The receptor was derived from a woman aged 45-59 years in good health. The chain combines TRBV12-3 or TRBV12-4 with TRBJ2-2. CDR3 amino acids: CASSLAREPGELFF.